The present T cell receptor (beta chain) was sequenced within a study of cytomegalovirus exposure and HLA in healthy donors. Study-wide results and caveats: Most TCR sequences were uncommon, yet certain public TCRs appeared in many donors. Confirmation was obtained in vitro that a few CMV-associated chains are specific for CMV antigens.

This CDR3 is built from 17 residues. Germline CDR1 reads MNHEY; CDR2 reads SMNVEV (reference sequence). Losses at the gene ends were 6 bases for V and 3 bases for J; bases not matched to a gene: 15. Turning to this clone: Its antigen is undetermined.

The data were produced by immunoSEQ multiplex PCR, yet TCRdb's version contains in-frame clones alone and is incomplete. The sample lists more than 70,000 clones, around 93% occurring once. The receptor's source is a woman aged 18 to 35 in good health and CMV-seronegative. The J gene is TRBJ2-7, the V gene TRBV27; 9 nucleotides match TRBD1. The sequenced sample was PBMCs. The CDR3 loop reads CASRGPGQGVKFYEQYF. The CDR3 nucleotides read TGTGCCAGCAGGGGACCGGGACAGGGCGTTAAGTTCTACGAGCAGTACTTC.